One sample yielded the 3 T cell receptor beta chains listed below, sequenced in a study of blood T cell repertoires in COVID-19. Assay: immunoSEQ multiplex PCR; the TCRdb copy retains only in-frame clones and omits some. Among more than 200,000 clones listed, about 87% were seen once. The sample was PBMCs or T cells enriched from blood (not recorded which). The source of these receptors is a woman between 45 and 65 years old who had recovered from COVID-19.

This clone is a singleton in its sample. The chain has TRBV7-2 and TRBJ1-4, with D unresolved. The CDR3 sequence is 15 residues long. Germline V gives CDR1 SGHTA, CDR2 FQGNSA. V was clipped by 0 bases and J by 5 bases, with 10 bases between them. The CDR3 is CASSLAGSGNEKLFF. Here the CDR3 DNA reads TGTGCCAGCAGCTTAGCCGGGTCTGGAAATGAAAAACTGTTTTTT.

V is TRBV9 and J is TRBJ2-1; D is perhaps TRBD2 (5 bases). The V gene's germline CDR1 is SGDLS and CDR2 YYNGEE. The CDR3 contains 19 residues. With 0 bases removed from V and 7 bases from J, the gap between germline ends came to 26 bases. This CDR3 is CASSVAARQLVNGGNEQFF. The CDR3, as DNA: TGTGCCAGCAGCGTAGCCGCCCGTCAACTAGTTAATGGTGGGAATGAGCAGTTCTTC.

This chain connects TRBV9 to TRBJ1-1; 11 bases fit TRBD1. V was pared by 3 bases and J by 2 bases, with 6 bases of the junction left unmatched. CDR3 length: 16 residues. Germline V gene sequence: CDR1 SGDLS, CDR2 YYNGEE. CDR3 sequence (DNA): TGTGCCAGCAGCGCCCGGGACAGGGGGGCCAACACTGAAGCTTTCTTT. This sequence encodes CASSARDRGANTEAFF.